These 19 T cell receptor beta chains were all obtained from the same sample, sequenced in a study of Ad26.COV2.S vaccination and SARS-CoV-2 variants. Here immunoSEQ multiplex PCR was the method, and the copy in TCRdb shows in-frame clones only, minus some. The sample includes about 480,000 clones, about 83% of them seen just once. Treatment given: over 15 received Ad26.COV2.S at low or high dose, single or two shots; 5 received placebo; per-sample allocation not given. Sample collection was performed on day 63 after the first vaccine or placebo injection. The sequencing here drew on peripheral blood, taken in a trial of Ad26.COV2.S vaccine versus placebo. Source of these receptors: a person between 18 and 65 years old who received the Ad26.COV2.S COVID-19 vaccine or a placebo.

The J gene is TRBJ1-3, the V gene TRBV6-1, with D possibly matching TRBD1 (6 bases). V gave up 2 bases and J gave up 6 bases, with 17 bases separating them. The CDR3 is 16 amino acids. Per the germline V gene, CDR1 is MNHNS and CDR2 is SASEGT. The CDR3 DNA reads TGTGCCAGCAGTGAAATGGTTACAGGGCCCTTAAACACCATATATTTT. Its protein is CASSEMVTGPLNTIYF.

CDR3 amino acids: CASSEGDRLSSYEQYF. CDR3 bases: TGTGCCAGCAGTGAGGGTGACCGATTGAGCTCCTACGAGCAGTACTTC. This chain links TRBV6-1 with TRBJ2-7; D is undetermined. Germline loops: CDR1 MNHNS, CDR2 SASEGT. V was clipped by 3 bases and J by 0 bases, with 15 bases between them. The length of the CDR3 is 16 residues.

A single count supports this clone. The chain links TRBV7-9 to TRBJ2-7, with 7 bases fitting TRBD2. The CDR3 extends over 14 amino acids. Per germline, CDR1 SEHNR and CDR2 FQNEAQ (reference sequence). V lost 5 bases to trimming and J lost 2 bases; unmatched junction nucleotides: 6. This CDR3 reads CASSPPSGTYEQYF. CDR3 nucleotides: TGTGCCAGCAGCCCCCCGAGCGGGACCTACGAGCAGTACTTC.

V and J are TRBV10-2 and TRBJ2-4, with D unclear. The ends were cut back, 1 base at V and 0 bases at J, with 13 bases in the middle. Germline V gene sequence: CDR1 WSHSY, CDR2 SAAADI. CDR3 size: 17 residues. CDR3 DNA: TGCGCCAGCAGTGAGTGGGTCACCGAGCGAGCCAAAAACATTCAGTACTTC. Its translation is CASSEWVTERAKNIQYF.

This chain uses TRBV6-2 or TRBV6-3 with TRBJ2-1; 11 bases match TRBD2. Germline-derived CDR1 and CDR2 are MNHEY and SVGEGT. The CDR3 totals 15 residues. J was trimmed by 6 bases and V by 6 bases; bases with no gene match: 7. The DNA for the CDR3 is TGTGCCAGCAGCCCTAGCGGGAGGCGGGTCAATGAGCAGTTCTTC. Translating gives CASSPSGRRVNEQFF.

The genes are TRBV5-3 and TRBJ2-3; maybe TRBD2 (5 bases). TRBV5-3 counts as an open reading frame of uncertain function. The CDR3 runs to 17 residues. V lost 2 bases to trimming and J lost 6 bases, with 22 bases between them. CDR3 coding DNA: TGTGCCAGAAGCTTTCGCTACTCTAGCCGGAGGAGGGATACGCAGTATTTT. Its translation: CARSFRYSSRRRDTQYF.

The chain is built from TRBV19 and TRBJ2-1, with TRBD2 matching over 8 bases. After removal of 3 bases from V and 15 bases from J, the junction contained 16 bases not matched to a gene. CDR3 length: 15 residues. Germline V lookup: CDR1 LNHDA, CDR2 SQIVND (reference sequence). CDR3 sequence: CASSMVPREANLRFF. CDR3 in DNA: TGTGCCAGTAGTATGGTTCCGCGGGAGGCCAACCTGAGGTTCTTC.

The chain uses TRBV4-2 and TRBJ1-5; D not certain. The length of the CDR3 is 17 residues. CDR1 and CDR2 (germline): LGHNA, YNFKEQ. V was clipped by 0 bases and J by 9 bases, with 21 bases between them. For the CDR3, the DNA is TGTGCCAGCAGCCAAGATCCCCCCACGTCCGCCTTACGGCCCCAGCATTTT. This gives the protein CASSQDPPTSALRPQHF.

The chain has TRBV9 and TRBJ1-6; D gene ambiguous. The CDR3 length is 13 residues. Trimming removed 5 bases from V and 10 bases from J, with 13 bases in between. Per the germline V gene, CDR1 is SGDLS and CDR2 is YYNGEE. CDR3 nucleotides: TGTGCCAGCAGTCAGGCCGCCAGCTCACCCCTCCACTTT. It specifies CASSQAASSPLHF. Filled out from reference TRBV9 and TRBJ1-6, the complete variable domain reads DSGVTQTPKHLITATGQRVTLRCSPRSGDLSVYWYQQSLDQGLQFLIQYYNGEERAKGNILERFSAQQFPDLHSELNLSSLELGDSALYFCASSQAASSPLHFGNGTRLTVT.

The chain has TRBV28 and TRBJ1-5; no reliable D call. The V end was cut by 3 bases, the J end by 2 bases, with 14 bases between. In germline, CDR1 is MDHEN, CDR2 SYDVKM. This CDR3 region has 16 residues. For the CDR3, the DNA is TGTGCCAGCAGTTTTTTATATACTGTGGGCAATCAGCCCCAGCATTTT. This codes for CASSFLYTVGNQPQHF. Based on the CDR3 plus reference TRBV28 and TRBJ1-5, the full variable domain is DVKVTQSSRYLVKRTGEKVFLECVQDMDHENMFWYRQDPGLGLRLIYFSYDVKMKEKGDIPEGYSVSREKKERFSLILESASTNQTSMYLCASSFLYTVGNQPQHFGDGTRLSIL.

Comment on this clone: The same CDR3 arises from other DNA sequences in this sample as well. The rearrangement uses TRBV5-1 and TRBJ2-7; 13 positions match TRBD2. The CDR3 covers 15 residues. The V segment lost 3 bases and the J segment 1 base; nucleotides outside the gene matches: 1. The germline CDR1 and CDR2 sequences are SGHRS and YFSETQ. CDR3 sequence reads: CASSWTSGSSYEQYF. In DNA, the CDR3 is TGCGCCAGCAGCTGGACTAGCGGGAGTTCCTACGAGCAGTACTTC.

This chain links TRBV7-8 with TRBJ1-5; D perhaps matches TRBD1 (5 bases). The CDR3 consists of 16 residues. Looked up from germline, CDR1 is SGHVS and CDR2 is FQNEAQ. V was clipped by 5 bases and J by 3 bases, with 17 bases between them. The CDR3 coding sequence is TGTGCCAGCAGCCCACCTCAGGGCTACCTCAATCAGCCCCAGCATTTT. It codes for CASSPPQGYLNQPQHF.

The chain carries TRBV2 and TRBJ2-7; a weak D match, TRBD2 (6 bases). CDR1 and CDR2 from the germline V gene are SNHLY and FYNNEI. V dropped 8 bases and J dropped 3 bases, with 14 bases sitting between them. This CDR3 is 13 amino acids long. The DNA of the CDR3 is TGTGCCAGCGGAGGGACTGAAATCTACGAGCAGTACTTC. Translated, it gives CASGGTEIYEQYF.

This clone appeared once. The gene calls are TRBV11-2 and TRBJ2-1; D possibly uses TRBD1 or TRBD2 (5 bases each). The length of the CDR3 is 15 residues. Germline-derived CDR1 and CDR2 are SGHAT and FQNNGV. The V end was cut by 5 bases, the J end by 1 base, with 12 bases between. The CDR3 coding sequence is TGTGCCAGCAGCCCCGGGACCCTATCCTACAATGAGCAGTTCTTC. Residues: CASSPGTLSYNEQFF.

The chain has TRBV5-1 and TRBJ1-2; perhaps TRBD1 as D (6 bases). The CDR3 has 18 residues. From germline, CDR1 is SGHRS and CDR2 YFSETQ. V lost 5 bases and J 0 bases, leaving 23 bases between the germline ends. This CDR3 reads CASSYDPGQSSANYGYTF. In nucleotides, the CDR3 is TGCGCCAGCAGTTATGATCCGGGACAAAGTTCAGCTAACTATGGCTACACCTTC.

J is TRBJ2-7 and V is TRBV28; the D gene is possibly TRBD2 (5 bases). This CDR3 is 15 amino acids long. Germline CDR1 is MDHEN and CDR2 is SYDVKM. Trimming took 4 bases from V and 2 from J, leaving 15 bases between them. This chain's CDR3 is CASSSGLNVAYEQYF. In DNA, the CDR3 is TGTGCCAGCAGTTCAGGACTTAACGTCGCCTACGAGCAGTACTTC.

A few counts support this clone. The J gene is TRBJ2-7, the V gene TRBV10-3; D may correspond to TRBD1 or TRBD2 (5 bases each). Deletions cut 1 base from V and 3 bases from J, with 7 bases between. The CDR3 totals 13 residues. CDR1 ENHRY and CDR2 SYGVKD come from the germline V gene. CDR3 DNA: TGTGCCATCAGTGAGTTGAGGGGCTACGAGCAGTACTTC. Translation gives CAISELRGYEQYF.

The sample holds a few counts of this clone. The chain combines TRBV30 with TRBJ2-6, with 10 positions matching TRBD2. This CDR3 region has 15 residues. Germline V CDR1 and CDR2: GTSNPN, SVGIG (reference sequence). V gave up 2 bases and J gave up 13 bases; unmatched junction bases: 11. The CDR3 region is CAWSRGSGRQSVLTF. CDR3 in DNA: TGTGCCTGGAGTCGCGGTAGCGGGAGGCAAAGTGTCCTGACTTTC.

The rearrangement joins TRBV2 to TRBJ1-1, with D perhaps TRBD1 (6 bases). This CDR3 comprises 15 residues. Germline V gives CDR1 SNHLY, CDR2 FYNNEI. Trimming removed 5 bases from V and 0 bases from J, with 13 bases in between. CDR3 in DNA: TGTGCCAGCAGTAAGGACAGCCAATTGAACACTGAAGCTTTCTTT. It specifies CASSKDSQLNTEAFF.